The clone carrying this T cell receptor (beta chain) was recorded a few times. This sample was included in a study of blood T cell repertoires in COVID-19. Study as a whole: Samples of COVID-19 (acute and convalescent) were obtained from the United States, Italy and Spain. From T cells, B-cell-depleted T cells, or PBMCs came the material, which was cDNA or gDNA.

As handled by the study authors: Counts of nucleated cells, estimated from reference gene primer amplification, were obtained. This table comes from immunoSEQ multiplex PCR, and its TCRdb copy is limited to in-frame clones, with some not included. V, J and clone size were drawn from that table, and D and trimming were deduced from the DNA. The repertoire has about 130,000 clones, around 83% of them found once; the top ten carry about 2.9%. There are 16 residues in the CDR3. V dropped 7 bases and J dropped 0 bases, with 16 bases sitting between them. Germline CDR1 LNHDA, CDR2 SQIVND (reference sequence).

This TCR was recovered from a woman older than 75 with acute or convalescent COVID-19. The J gene is TRBJ1-3, the V gene TRBV19; D is undetermined. The specimen was peripheral blood. The CDR3 region has the DNA TGTGCCAGTAAACCTGGCAGGACTTTCTCTGGAAACACCATATATTTT. Residues: CASKPGRTFSGNTIYF.